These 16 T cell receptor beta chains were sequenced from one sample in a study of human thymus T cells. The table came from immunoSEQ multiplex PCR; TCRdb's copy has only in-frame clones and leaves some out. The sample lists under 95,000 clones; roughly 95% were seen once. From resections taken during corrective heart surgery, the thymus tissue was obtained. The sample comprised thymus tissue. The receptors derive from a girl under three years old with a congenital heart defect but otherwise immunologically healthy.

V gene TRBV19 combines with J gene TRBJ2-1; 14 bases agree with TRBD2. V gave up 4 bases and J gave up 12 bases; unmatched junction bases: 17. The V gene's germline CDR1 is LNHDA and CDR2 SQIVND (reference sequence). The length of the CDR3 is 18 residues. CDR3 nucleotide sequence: TGTGCCAGTAGTACACTTCCGGGACTAGCGGGAGATTCTACGGGGCAGTTCTTC. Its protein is CASSTLPGLAGDSTGQFF.

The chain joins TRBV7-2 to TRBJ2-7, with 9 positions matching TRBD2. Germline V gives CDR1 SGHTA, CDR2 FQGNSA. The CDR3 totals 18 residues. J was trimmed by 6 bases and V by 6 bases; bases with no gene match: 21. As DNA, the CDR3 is TGTGCCAGCAGGAGTATCAACGGGGTAGCGGGAGAGGTTGTCGAGCAGTACTTC. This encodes CASRSINGVAGEVVEQYF.

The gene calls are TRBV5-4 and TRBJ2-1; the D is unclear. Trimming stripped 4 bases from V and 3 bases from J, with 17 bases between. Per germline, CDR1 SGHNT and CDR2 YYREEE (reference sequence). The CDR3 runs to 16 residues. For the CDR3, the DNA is TGTGCCAGCAGCCCCCTTGGACGGATTCTCTACAATGAGCAGTTCTTC. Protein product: CASSPLGRILYNEQFF.

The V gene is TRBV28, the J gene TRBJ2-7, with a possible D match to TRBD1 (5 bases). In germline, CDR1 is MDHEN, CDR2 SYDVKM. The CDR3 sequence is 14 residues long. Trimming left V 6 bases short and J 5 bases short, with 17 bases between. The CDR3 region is CASRLRWGPHEQYF. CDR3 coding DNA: TGTGCCAGCAGACTAAGATGGGGCCCCCACGAGCAGTACTTC.

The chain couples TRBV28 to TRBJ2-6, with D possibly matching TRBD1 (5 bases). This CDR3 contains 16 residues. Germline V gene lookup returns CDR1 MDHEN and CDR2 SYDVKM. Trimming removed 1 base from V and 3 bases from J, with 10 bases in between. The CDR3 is CASSLSGLRGANVLTF. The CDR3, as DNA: TGTGCCAGCAGTTTATCAGGGTTGCGTGGGGCCAACGTCCTGACTTTC. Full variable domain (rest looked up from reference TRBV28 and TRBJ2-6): DVKVTQSSRYLVKRTGEKVFLECVQDMDHENMFWYRQDPGLGLRLIYFSYDVKMKEKGDIPEGYSVSREKKERFSLILESASTNQTSMYLCASSLSGLRGANVLTFGAGSRLTVL.

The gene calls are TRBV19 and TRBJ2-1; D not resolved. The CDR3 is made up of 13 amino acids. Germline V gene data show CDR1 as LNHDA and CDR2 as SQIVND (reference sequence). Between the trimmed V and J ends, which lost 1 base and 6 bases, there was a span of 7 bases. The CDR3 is CASSIVQRNEQFF. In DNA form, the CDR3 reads TGTGCCAGTAGTATAGTTCAGCGCAATGAGCAGTTCTTC.

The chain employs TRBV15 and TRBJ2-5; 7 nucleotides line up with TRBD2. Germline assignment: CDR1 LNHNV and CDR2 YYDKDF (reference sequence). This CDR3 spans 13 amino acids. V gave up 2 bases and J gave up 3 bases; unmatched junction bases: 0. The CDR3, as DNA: TGTGCCACCAGCAGACTAGCGGAAGAGACCCAGTACTTC. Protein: CATSRLAEETQYF.

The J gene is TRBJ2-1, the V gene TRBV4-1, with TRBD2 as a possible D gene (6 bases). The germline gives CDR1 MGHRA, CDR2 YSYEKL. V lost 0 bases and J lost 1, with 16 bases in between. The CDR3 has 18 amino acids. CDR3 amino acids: CASSQEGRASVSYNEQFF. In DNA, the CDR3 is TGCGCCAGCAGCCAAGAAGGCCGGGCTAGCGTATCCTACAATGAGCAGTTCTTC.

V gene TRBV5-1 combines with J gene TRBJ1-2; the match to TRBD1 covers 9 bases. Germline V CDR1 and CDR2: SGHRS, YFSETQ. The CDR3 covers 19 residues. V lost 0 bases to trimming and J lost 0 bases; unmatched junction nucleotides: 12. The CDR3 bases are TGCGCCAGCAGCTTGGGACTGGGCGGGACAGGGCCCGCTAACTATGGCTACACCTTC. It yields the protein CASSLGLGGTGPANYGYTF.

CDR3 sequence reads: CASSPPAGAPDTQYF. The CDR3 region has the DNA TGCGCCAGCAGCCCCCCAGCGGGAGCGCCAGATACGCAGTATTTT. The chain is built from TRBV4-3 and TRBJ2-3; the match to TRBD2 covers 8 bases. The CDR3 is 15 residues long. V shed 4 bases and J 4 bases; nucleotides not matched to a gene: 7. CDR1 LGHNA and CDR2 YSLEER come from the germline V gene.

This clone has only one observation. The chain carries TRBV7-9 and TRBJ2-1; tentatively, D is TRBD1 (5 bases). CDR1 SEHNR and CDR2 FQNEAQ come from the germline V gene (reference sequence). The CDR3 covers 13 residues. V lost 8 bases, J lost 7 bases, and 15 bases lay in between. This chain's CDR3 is CASRPPGWNEQFF. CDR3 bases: TGTGCCAGCCGCCCCCCAGGGTGGAATGAGCAGTTCTTC.

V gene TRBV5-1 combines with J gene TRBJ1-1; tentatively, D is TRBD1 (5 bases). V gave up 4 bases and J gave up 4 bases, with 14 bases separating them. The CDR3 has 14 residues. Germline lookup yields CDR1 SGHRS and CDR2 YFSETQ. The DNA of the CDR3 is TGCGCCAGCAGCCCGCCAGGGAGGGGCACTGAAGCTTTCTTT. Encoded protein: CASSPPGRGTEAFF. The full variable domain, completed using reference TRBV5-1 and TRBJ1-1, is KAGVTQTPRYLIKTRGQQVTLSCSPISGHRSVSWYQQTPGQGLQFLFEYFSETQRNKGNFPGRFSGRQFSNSRSEMNVSTLELGDSALYLCASSPPGRGTEAFFGQGTRLTVV.

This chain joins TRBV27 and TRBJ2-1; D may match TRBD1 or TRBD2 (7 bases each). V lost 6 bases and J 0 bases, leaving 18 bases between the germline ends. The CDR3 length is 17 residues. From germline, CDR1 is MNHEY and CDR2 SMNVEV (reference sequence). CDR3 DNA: TGTGCCAGCAGAAACCACCAGGGGGGGAACTCCTACAATGAGCAGTTCTTC. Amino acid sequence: CASRNHQGGNSYNEQFF.

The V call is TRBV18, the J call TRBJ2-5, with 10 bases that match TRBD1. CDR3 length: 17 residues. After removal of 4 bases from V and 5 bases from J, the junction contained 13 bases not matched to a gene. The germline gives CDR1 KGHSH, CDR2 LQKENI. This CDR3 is CASSLRTGGHGLETQYF. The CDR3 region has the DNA TGTGCCAGCTCACTAAGGACAGGGGGACATGGGCTGGAGACCCAGTACTTC.

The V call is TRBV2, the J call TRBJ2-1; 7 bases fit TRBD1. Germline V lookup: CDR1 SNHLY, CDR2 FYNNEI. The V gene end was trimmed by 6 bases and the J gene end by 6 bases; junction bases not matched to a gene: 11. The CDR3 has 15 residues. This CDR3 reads CASSGLKGTVNEQFF. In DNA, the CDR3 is TGTGCCAGCAGCGGCCTGAAAGGGACAGTCAATGAGCAGTTCTTC.

CDR3 loop: CASSYSGSVSSYEQYF. The CDR3 DNA sequence: TGTGCCAGCAGTTACTCGGGCAGTGTTAGCTCCTACGAGCAGTACTTC. The V call is TRBV6-6, the J call TRBJ2-7; D remains unclear. The germline V gene encodes CDR1 MNHNY and CDR2 SVGAGI (reference sequence). V lost 0 bases to trimming and J lost 0 bases, with 12 bases between them. CDR3 length: 16 amino acids.